This TCR beta chain comes out of a study of cytomegalovirus exposure and HLA in healthy donors. Study observations and caveats: The authors listed over 150 TCR beta chains as cytomegalovirus-associated. A prior analysis recorded that most TCR beta V segments were productive about 87% or about 30% of the time.

This clone was counted once. Its antigen is still unknown. Use of 60 Vbeta and 13 Jbeta primers characterized the PCR. Authors' data handling: A later analysis counted 80 million or so unique TCR beta chains, about 11 million shared. Using immunoSEQ multiplex PCR, the repertoire was profiled, and TCRdb retains in-frame clones only, with some absent. The V and J calls and clone size were taken over from that table, and D and trimming were inferred from the DNA. The sample includes almost 200,000 clones, roughly three quarters of them seen just once. The sample was PBMCs. This clonotype was obtained from a male donor in good health and CMV-seropositive.

The CDR3 here is CASSREGQGRYTF. The DNA of the CDR3 is TGTGCCAGCAGCCGAGAAGGACAGGGCCGCTACACCTTC. The chain links TRBV25-1 to TRBJ1-2; 8 bases are shared with TRBD1. The CDR3 has 13 residues. J gave up 9 bases and V 6 bases, and 9 bases lay outside the gene matches. Germline lookup yields CDR1 MGHDK and CDR2 SYGVNS.